What follows are 6 T cell receptor beta chains derived from one specimen sequenced in a study of T cells in Graves' hyperthyroidism and ophthalmopathy. RNA transcripts gave rise to amplified TCR beta CDR3 regions. TCR CDR3 underwent first-round RT-PCR with the HTBI primer set. TCRdb re-called the multiplex PCR reads with MiXCR, one entry per CDR3 protein. This sample has around 580,000 distinct CDR3 sequences, with about a sixth found just once. Sequencing used blood. The receptors were gathered from a woman in her late teens or twenties with Graves' hyperthyroidism.

This clonotype was seen repeatedly, ten times or more. In DNA, the CDR3 is TGTGCCAGCACCCGAGGGGCTTCGGAGACCCAGTACTTC. Its protein is CASTRGASETQYF. The J gene is TRBJ2-5, the V gene TRBV28; either TRBD1 or TRBD2 may fit D (5 bases each). This CDR3 spans 13 amino acids. Looked up from germline, CDR1 is MDHEN and CDR2 is SYDVKM. V lost 7 bases and J lost 5, with 14 bases in between.

The rearrangement uses TRBV20-1 and TRBJ1-2, with D perhaps TRBD1 (5 bases). In germline, CDR1 is DFQATT, CDR2 SNEGSKA (reference sequence). CDR3 length equals 15 residues. The ends were cut back, 0 bases at V and 3 bases at J, with 14 bases in the middle. The CDR3 DNA is TGCAGTGCTAGAGATCAGTGGGGGAAGGACTATGGCTACACCTTC. As protein: CSARDQWGKDYGYTF.

This clonotype was observed a few times. J is TRBJ1-1 and V is TRBV5-1, with 9 bases that match TRBD1. The CDR3 length is 15 residues. The germline V gene has CDR1 SGHRS and CDR2 YFSETQ. V was pared by 2 bases and J by 1 base, with 3 bases of the junction left unmatched. The DNA of the CDR3 is TGCGCCAGCAGCTTACCGGGACAGGGGAACACTGAAGCTTTCTTT. Translating gives CASSLPGQGNTEAFF. The full variable domain, completed using reference TRBV5-1 and TRBJ1-1, is KAGVTQTPRYLIKTRGQQVTLSCSPISGHRSVSWYQQTPGQGLQFLFEYFSETQRNKGNFPGRFSGRQFSNSRSEMNVSTLELGDSALYLCASSLPGQGNTEAFFGQGTRLTVV.

This clonotype was recorded many times. This chain links TRBV2 with TRBJ1-2; 7 positions agree with TRBD1. The CDR3 is 13 amino acids. V shed 6 bases and J 4 bases; nucleotides not matched to a gene: 5. Germline CDR1 and CDR2: SNHLY and FYNNEI. This CDR3 reads CASSRDSGYGYTF. CDR3 DNA sequence: TGTGCCAGCAGCCGGGACAGCGGCTATGGCTACACCTTC.

At least ten counts were recorded for this clonotype. The CDR3, as DNA: TGCGCCAGCAGCGAAGGTTCTAGCACAGATACGCAGTATTTT. Translating gives CASSEGSSTDTQYF. This rearrangement joins TRBV5-1 to TRBJ2-3; D unclear. Germline CDR1 SGHRS, CDR2 YFSETQ. V was cut by 4 bases and J by 0 bases, with 9 bases left in between. CDR3 length equals 14 residues.

This clonotype was counted at least ten times. The V gene is TRBV2, the J gene TRBJ2-7, with TRBD2 as a possible D gene (8 bases). This CDR3 is 14 amino acids long. Looked up from germline, CDR1 is SNHLY and CDR2 is FYNNEI. The V end lost 5 bases, the J end lost 5 bases, and 16 bases lay between the germline ends. DNA for the CDR3: TGTGCCAGCAGTCGACAGGGACTAGTCAACGAGCAGTACTTC. Protein sequence: CASSRQGLVNEQYF.